This TCR beta chain derives from a study of cytomegalovirus exposure and HLA in healthy donors. About the study: Prior work identified roughly 120 million unique TCR beta sequences in approximately 180 million T cells. Findings and caveats of the study: Reported performance of the classifier showed diagnosis of cytomegalovirus status with high specificity and sensitivity. Presence/absence analyses assumed roughly uniform sequencing depth across donors, which may not hold.

V gave up 4 bases and J gave up 2 bases, with 14 bases separating them. The CDR3 has 15 residues. CDR1 is SGDLS and CDR2 is YYNGEE in the germline V gene. This clone was detected only once. As yet, its antigen is unknown. The primer mix had 60 Vbeta and 13 Jbeta primers. TCRdb's table, derived via immunoSEQ multiplex PCR, lists solely in-frame clones and lacks some. This table has 150,000 to 200,000 clones, roughly 90% appearing once. The rearrangement links TRBV9 to TRBJ2-3; D perhaps matches TRBD1 (6 bases). This TCR was recovered from a girl under three years old in good health and CMV-seronegative. The material sequenced was PBMCs. The CDR3: CASSTSLGATDTQYF. Here the CDR3 DNA reads TGTGCCAGCAGCACATCCCTGGGGGCCACAGATACGCAGTATTTT. Using reference TRBV9 and TRBJ2-3 for the parts outside the CDR3, the full variable domain is DSGVTQTPKHLITATGQRVTLRCSPRSGDLSVYWYQQSLDQGLQFLIQYYNGEERAKGNILERFSAQQFPDLHSELNLSSLELGDSALYFCASSTSLGATDTQYFGPGTRLTVL.